This T cell receptor beta chain was recovered during a study of T cell clones after liver transplantation. The CDR3 is made up of 16 amino acids. Per the germline V gene, CDR1 is SEHNR and CDR2 is FQNEAQ (reference sequence). The V and J ends lost 5 bases and 0 bases respectively, with 14 bases between them. Clones were sequenced by immunoSEQ multiplex PCR, and TCRdb holds only the in-frame ones, with some missing. The sample has about 51,000 clones, roughly 90% seen once. Sequenced material: CD8+ T cells from blood, taken 12 months after liver transplant. The sequence derives from a human patient who received a liver transplant. Some T cells may originate from the graft donor. This rearrangement joins TRBV7-9 to TRBJ2-1, with D hard to call. The CDR3 loop is CASSPTQRSSYNEQFF. The CDR3 nucleotides read TGTGCCAGCAGCCCTACACAGAGGAGCTCCTACAATGAGCAGTTCTTC.